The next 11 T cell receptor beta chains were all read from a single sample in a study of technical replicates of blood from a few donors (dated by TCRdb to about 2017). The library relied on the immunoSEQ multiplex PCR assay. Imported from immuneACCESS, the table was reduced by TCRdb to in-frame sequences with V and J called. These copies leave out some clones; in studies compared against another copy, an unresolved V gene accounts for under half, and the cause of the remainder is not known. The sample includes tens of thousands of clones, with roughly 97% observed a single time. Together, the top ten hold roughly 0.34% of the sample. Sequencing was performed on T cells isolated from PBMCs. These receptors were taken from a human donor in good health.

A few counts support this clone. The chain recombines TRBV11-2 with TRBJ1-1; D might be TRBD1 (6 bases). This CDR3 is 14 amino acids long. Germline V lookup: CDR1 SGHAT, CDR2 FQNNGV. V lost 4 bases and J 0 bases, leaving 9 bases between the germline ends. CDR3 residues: CASSWTAMNTEAFF. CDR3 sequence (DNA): TGTGCCAGCAGCTGGACAGCTATGAACACTGAAGCTTTCTTT.

The CDR3 region is CASRIRGVSEAFF. The CDR3 DNA sequence: TGTGCCAGCAGGATCAGGGGTGTATCTGAAGCTTTCTTT. The chain carries TRBV27 and TRBJ1-1; maybe TRBD1 (6 bases). Germline V CDR1 and CDR2: MNHEY, SMNVEV (reference sequence). V was clipped by 6 bases and J by 6 bases, with 14 bases between them. The CDR3 length is 13 residues.

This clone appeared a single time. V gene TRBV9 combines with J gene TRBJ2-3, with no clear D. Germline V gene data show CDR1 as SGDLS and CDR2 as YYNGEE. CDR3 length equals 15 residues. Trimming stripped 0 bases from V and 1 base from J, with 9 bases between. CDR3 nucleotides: TGTGCCAGCAGCGTAGTGTGGCAGGGCACAGATACGCAGTATTTT. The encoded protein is CASSVVWQGTDTQYF. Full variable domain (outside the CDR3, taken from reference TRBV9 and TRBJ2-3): DSGVTQTPKHLITATGQRVTLRCSPRSGDLSVYWYQQSLDQGLQFLIQYYNGEERAKGNILERFSAQQFPDLHSELNLSSLELGDSALYFCASSVVWQGTDTQYFGPGTRLTVL.

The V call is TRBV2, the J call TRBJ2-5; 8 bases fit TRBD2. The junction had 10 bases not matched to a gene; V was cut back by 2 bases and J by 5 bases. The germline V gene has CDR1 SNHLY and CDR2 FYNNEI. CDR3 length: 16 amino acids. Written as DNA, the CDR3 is TGTGCCAGCAGTGAAAGGTGGCGGGAGGTTCTGGAGACCCAGTACTTC. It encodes CASSERWREVLETQYF. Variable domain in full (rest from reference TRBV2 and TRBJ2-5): EPEVTQTPSHQVTQMGQEVILRCVPISNHLYFYWYRQILGQKVEFLVSFYNNEISEKSEIFDDQFSVERPDGSNFTLKIRSTKLEDSAMYFCASSERWREVLETQYFGPGTRLLVL.

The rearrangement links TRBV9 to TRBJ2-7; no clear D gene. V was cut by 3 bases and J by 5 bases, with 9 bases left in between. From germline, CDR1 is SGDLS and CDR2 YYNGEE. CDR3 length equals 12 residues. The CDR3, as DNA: TGTGCCAGCAGCGGCCCGGGTCACGAGCAGTACTTC. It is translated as CASSGPGHEQYF.

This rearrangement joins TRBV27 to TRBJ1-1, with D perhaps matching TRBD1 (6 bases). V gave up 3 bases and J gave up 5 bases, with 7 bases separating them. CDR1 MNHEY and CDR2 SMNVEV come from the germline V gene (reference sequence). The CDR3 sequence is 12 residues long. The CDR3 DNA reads TGTGCCAGCAGTTTTCAGGGGACTGAAGCTTTCTTT. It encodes CASSFQGTEAFF.

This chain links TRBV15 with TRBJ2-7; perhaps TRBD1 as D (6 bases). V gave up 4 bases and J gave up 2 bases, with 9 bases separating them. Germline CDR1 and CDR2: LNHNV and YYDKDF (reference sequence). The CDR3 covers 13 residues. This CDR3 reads CATSTGQTYEQYF. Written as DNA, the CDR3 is TGTGCCACCAGCACCGGACAGACCTACGAGCAGTACTTC.

The chain's CDR3 is CASSLGTGSGNTIYF. The DNA of the CDR3 is TGCGCCAGCAGCCTAGGGACAGGGTCTGGAAACACCATATATTTT. The V and J genes are TRBV4-1 and TRBJ1-3; TRBD1 aligns across 9 bases. V shed 4 bases and J 1 base; nucleotides not matched to a gene: 2. The CDR3 has 15 amino acids. Germline V gene data show CDR1 as MGHRA and CDR2 as YSYEKL.

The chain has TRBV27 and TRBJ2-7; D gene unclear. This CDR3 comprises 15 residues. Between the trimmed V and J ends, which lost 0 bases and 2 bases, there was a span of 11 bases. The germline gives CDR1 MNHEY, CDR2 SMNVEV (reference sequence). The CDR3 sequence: CASSLSRYTPYEQYF. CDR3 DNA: TGTGCCAGCAGTTTATCGAGGTATACCCCCTACGAGCAGTACTTC.

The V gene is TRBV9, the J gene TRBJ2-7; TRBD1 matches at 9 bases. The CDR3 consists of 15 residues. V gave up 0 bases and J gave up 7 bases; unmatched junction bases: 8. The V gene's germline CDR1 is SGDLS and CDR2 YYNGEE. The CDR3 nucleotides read TGTGCCAGCAGCGTAGCGGACCACAGGGGGCTTGAGCAGTACTTC. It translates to CASSVADHRGLEQYF.

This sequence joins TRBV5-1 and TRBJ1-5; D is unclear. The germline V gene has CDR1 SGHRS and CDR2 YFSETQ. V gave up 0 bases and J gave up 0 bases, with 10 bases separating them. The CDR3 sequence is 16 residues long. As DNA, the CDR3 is TGCGCCAGCAGCTTGGGTGCGGGGAATAGCAATCAGCCCCAGCATTTT. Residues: CASSLGAGNSNQPQHF.